Listed here are 29 T cell receptor beta chains from one sample, sequenced in a study of cytomegalovirus exposure and HLA in healthy donors. PCR employed 60 Vbeta and 13 Jbeta primers. Only in-frame clones appear in the TCRdb table, and some are missing; sequencing was by immunoSEQ multiplex PCR. Here the sample table reports about 130,000 clones. Sequenced sample: PBMCs. These receptors were collected from a man aged 25-45 years in good health and CMV-seronegative.

The V gene is TRBV19, the J gene TRBJ2-1; 13 bases line up with TRBD2. Trimming removed 5 bases from V and 8 bases from J; junction bases left unmatched: 9. Germline V gene sequence: CDR1 LNHDA, CDR2 SQIVND (reference sequence). The CDR3 contains 16 residues. The CDR3 region is CASSARTSGSHDEQFF. The CDR3, as DNA: TGTGCCAGTAGTGCCAGGACTAGCGGGAGTCATGATGAGCAGTTCTTC. Full variable domain (remainder filled in from reference TRBV19 and TRBJ2-1): DGGITQSPKYLFRKEGQNVTLSCEQNLNHDAMYWYRQDPGQGLRLIYYSQIVNDFQKGDIAEGYSVSREKKESFPLTVTSAQKNPTAFYLCASSARTSGSHDEQFFGPGTRLTVL.

V gene TRBV6-5 combines with J gene TRBJ1-1; TRBD1 might be the D (6 bases). V was clipped by 5 bases and J by 1 base, with 8 bases between them. The CDR3 has 13 amino acids. Per germline, CDR1 MNHEY and CDR2 SVGAGI. The CDR3 sequence is CASSRGKNTEAFF. In DNA, the CDR3 is TGTGCCAGCAGTAGGGGGAAGAACACTGAAGCTTTCTTT.

About this clone itself: The sample carries other DNA sequences with the same CDR3. The chain has TRBV19 and TRBJ2-5; possibly TRBD2 for D (5 bases). Germline assignment: CDR1 LNHDA and CDR2 SQIVND (reference sequence). The CDR3 runs to 16 residues. The V end lost 2 bases, the J end lost 4 bases, and 17 bases lay between the germline ends. The CDR3 DNA sequence: TGTGCCAGTAGTATACGGCTAGCAGGAGGTGGAGAGACCCAGTACTTC. Residues: CASSIRLAGGGETQYF.

The rearrangement uses TRBV7-8 and TRBJ2-7; D possibly corresponds to TRBD1 (5 bases). V was pared by 5 bases and J by 6 bases, with 14 bases between. This CDR3 has 13 amino acids. Germline V lookup: CDR1 SGHVS, CDR2 FQNEAQ. The CDR3, as DNA: TGTGCCAGCAGCAGAACCGGGCAGGGCGAGCAGTACTTC. Protein: CASSRTGQGEQYF.

The chain carries TRBV27 and TRBJ2-7, with TRBD1 matching over 9 bases. This CDR3 is 15 amino acids long. The germline V gene encodes CDR1 MNHEY and CDR2 SMNVEV (reference sequence). Germline trimming cut 6 bases from V and 5 bases from J; bases unmatched to any gene: 11. In DNA, the CDR3 is TGTGCCAGCAGCCCGGGGACAGGGAGATTAAACGAGCAGTACTTC. This sequence encodes CASSPGTGRLNEQYF.

The chain recombines TRBV7-3 with TRBJ2-1; 7 bases line up with TRBD2. The CDR3 totals 14 residues. The V gene's germline CDR1 is SGHTA and CDR2 FQGTGA. The V and J ends lost 5 bases and 6 bases, in that order; junction bases with no gene match: 7. The CDR3 sequence is CASSPGLGFNEQFF. The CDR3 DNA follows: TGTGCCAGCAGCCCCGGACTAGGGTTCAATGAGCAGTTCTTC.

V usage is TRBV6-4 and J usage is TRBJ2-1, with 9 bases matching TRBD2. Unmatched junction bases numbered 12, after V lost 6 bases and J lost 6 bases. CDR1 and CDR2 from the germline V gene are MRHNA and SNTAGT. The CDR3 covers 16 residues. The CDR3 region has the DNA TGTGCCAGCAGCGGGCGGACTAGCGCATATATCAATGAGCAGTTCTTC. The encoded protein is CASSGRTSAYINEQFF.

The J gene is TRBJ2-5, the V gene TRBV7-6; possible D gene TRBD2, 5 bases. CDR1 is SGHVS and CDR2 is FNYEAQ in the germline V gene. The CDR3 extends over 15 amino acids. V gave up 4 bases and J gave up 4 bases, with 16 bases separating them. This CDR3 reads CASSWNDGGRETQYF. Here the CDR3 DNA reads TGTGCCAGCAGCTGGAACGACGGAGGTCGAGAGACCCAGTACTTC.

This chain links TRBV18 with TRBJ2-1, with TRBD2 matching over 11 bases. This CDR3 contains 14 residues. V was clipped by 8 bases and J by 8 bases; unmatched bases: 8. The germline CDR1 and CDR2 sequences are KGHSH and LQKENI. CDR3 nucleotides: TGTGCCAGCACCCTAGCGGGAGGCCTTGATGAGCAGTTCTTC. Protein sequence: CASTLAGGLDEQFF.

The chain employs TRBV10-3 and TRBJ2-1, with 7 bases aligning to TRBD2. The CDR3 length is 13 residues. Germline CDR1 ENHRY, CDR2 SYGVKD. J lost 5 bases, V lost 10 bases, and 8 bases had no gene match. CDR3: CATGLVEDNEQFF. The CDR3 nucleotides are TGTGCCACCGGACTAGTCGAAGACAATGAGCAGTTCTTC.

With respect to this clone: An end of the junction does not agree with germline; a read error may underlie this. This chain joins TRBV30 and TRBJ1-2, with 11 bases fitting TRBD1. There are 11 residues in the CDR3. The V gene's germline CDR1 is GTSNPN and CDR2 SVGIG (reference sequence). CDR3: CAWSAGTGGFF. DNA of the CDR3: TGTGCCTGGAGTGCAGGGACAGGGGGATTCTTC.

As regards this clone: The same CDR3 arises from other DNA sequences in this sample as well. The chain employs TRBV2 and TRBJ2-5, with TRBD1 identical over 9 bases. From germline, CDR1 is SNHLY and CDR2 FYNNEI. V was pared by 8 bases and J by 1 base, with 2 bases of the junction left unmatched. The CDR3 is 13 amino acids. The CDR3 sequence is CASRDRVQETQYF. For the CDR3, the DNA is TGTGCCAGCCGGGACAGGGTCCAAGAGACCCAGTACTTC. Combining the CDR3 with reference TRBV2 and TRBJ2-5 gives the whole variable domain EPEVTQTPSHQVTQMGQEVILRCVPISNHLYFYWYRQILGQKVEFLVSFYNNEISEKSEIFDDQFSVERPDGSNFTLKIRSTKLEDSAMYFCASRDRVQETQYFGPGTRLLVL.

This chain joins TRBV5-1 and TRBJ1-1, with D possibly TRBD1 on 5 matching bases. The germline V and J ends were trimmed by 1 base and 4 bases, with 8 bases remaining between them. CDR1 SGHRS and CDR2 YFSETQ come from the germline V gene. The CDR3 is 13 residues long. DNA for the CDR3: TGCGCCAGCAGCTTGCCGGGGGGCACTGAAGCTTTCTTT. Translating gives CASSLPGGTEAFF.

V and J are TRBV25-1 and TRBJ2-2, with TRBD1 as a possible D gene (6 bases). V gave up 5 bases and J gave up 6 bases, with 7 bases separating them. The length of the CDR3 is 12 residues. The V gene's germline CDR1 is MGHDK and CDR2 SYGVNS. In DNA, the CDR3 is TGTGCCAGCAGTAAGGGGGCCGGGGAGCTGTTTTTT. Amino acids: CASSKGAGELFF.

The chain joins TRBV11-3 to TRBJ2-2, with no clear D. This CDR3 has 13 amino acids. Trimming shortened V by 3 bases and J by 6 bases, and 8 bases separated the two germline ends. Germline values: CDR1 SGHNT, CDR2 YENEEA. CDR3 sequence: CASSLTWPGELFF. Written as DNA, the CDR3 is TGTGCCAGCAGCTTGACTTGGCCCGGGGAGCTGTTTTTT.

The rearrangement uses TRBV30 and TRBJ2-2; tentative D call: TRBD1 (6 bases). The CDR3 is made up of 15 amino acids. From germline, CDR1 is GTSNPN and CDR2 SVGIG (reference sequence). The ends were cut back, 3 bases at V and 7 bases at J, with 18 bases in the middle. The CDR3 loop is CAWRAASAGVGELFF. DNA of the CDR3: TGTGCCTGGAGGGCGGCCTCCGCAGGGGTCGGGGAGCTGTTTTTT.

V and J are TRBV27 and TRBJ1-3; no clear D gene. V gave up 6 bases and J gave up 0 bases, with 6 bases separating them. This CDR3 comprises 13 residues. CDR1 and CDR2 (germline): MNHEY, SMNVEV (reference sequence). Here the CDR3 reads CASSLYSGNTIYF. The CDR3 DNA reads as TGTGCCAGCAGCCTATACTCTGGAAACACCATATATTTT.

This rearrangement joins TRBV29-1 to TRBJ1-5, with 8 bases that match TRBD1. Per germline, CDR1 SQVTM and CDR2 ANQGSEA. This CDR3 is 12 amino acids long. V shed 7 bases, J shed 7 bases, and the junction held 6 bases outside the gene matches. The CDR3 DNA follows: TGCAGCGCTCGACAGGGGAACCAGCCCCAGCATTTT. Translated, it gives CSARQGNQPQHF.

The rearrangement joins TRBV29-1 to TRBJ1-1, with D unresolved. Trimming removed 6 bases at V and 4 bases at J, with 18 bases between. Germline CDR1 and CDR2: SQVTM and ANQGSEA. This CDR3 contains 14 residues. This chain's CDR3 is CSVKQRVSGTEAFF. CDR3 nucleotides: TGCAGCGTCAAACAACGGGTGTCTGGCACTGAAGCTTTCTTT. The complete variable domain, with remaining parts taken from reference TRBV29-1 and TRBJ1-1, reads SAVISQKPSRDICQRGTSLTIQCQVDSQVTMMFWYRQQPGQSLTLIATANQGSEATYESGFVIDKFPISRPNLTFSTLTVSNMSPEDSSIYLCSVKQRVSGTEAFFGQGTRLTVV.

The chain joins TRBV27 to TRBJ2-5; D not resolved. Trimming took 2 bases from V and 8 from J, leaving 12 bases between them. Germline V CDR1 and CDR2: MNHEY, SMNVEV (reference sequence). This CDR3 contains 13 residues. The CDR3 loop reads CASSLPYKCTQYF. In DNA form, the CDR3 reads TGTGCCAGCAGTTTACCCTATAAGTGCACCCAGTACTTC.

The V gene is TRBV11-2, the J gene TRBJ1-2, with 8 bases that match TRBD1. Trimming at V came to 5 bases and at J to 2 bases, leaving 10 bases not matched to a gene. The germline V gene encodes CDR1 SGHAT and CDR2 FQNNGV. The CDR3 length is 16 residues. The DNA of the CDR3 is TGTGCCAGCAGCCCAAGACAGGGGCGGGGAAACTATGGCTACACCTTC. This translates into CASSPRQGRGNYGYTF.

The chain carries TRBV2 and TRBJ2-7; 8 positions match TRBD2. Germline CDR1 reads SNHLY; CDR2 reads FYNNEI. This CDR3 region has 13 residues. V lost 5 bases to trimming and J lost 6 bases; unmatched junction nucleotides: 6. This CDR3 is CASSPGLDLEQYF. The DNA of the CDR3 is TGTGCCAGCAGTCCGGGACTAGATCTCGAGCAGTACTTC.

This rearrangement joins TRBV23-1 to TRBJ1-1; 11 nucleotides line up with TRBD1. Being an ORF, TRBV23-1 has a function that is uncertain. The junction had 13 bases not matched to a gene; V was cut back by 6 bases and J by 7 bases. This CDR3 comprises 16 residues. This CDR3 reads CASRGPEDRGPDEAFF. The CDR3 region has the DNA TGCGCCAGCAGGGGCCCCGAGGACAGGGGGCCCGATGAAGCTTTCTTT.

The gene calls are TRBV5-4 and TRBJ2-3; 7 nucleotides agree with TRBD2. Germline assignment: CDR1 SGHNT and CDR2 YYREEE (reference sequence). This CDR3 comprises 14 residues. With V trimmed by 4 bases and J by 7 bases, 9 bases remained unmatched. The CDR3 region has the DNA TGTGCCAGCAGCCCTGATGGGGGGGGATATACGCAGTATTTT. Encoded protein: CASSPDGGGYTQYF.

The chain couples TRBV2 to TRBJ2-1; no clear D. CDR1 is SNHLY, CDR2 FYNNEI, per germline. The CDR3 spans 12 residues. The ends were cut back, 5 bases at V and 10 bases at J, with 12 bases in the middle. The CDR3 bases are TGTGCCAGCAGTAGAACCCGAGGAGAGCAGTTCTTC. It specifies CASSRTRGEQFF.

The chain carries TRBV5-6 and TRBJ2-3, with TRBD1 identical over 8 bases. J was trimmed by 10 bases and V by 4 bases; bases with no gene match: 8. This CDR3 comprises 13 residues. CDR1 SGHDT and CDR2 YYEEEE come from the germline V gene. For the CDR3, the DNA is TGTGCCAGCAGCCTCCCGGACAGGGATGCGCAGTATTTT. Protein sequence: CASSLPDRDAQYF. The whole variable domain, remainder taken from reference TRBV5-6 and TRBJ2-3, is DAGVTQSPTHLIKTRGQQVTLRCSPKSGHDTVSWYQQALGQGPQFIFQYYEEEERQRGNFPDRFSGHQFPNYSSELNVNALLLGDSALYLCASSLPDRDAQYFGPGTRLTVL.

The genes are TRBV9 and TRBJ1-3; possibly TRBD1 for D (6 bases). Trimming removed 0 bases from V and 0 bases from J, with 13 bases in between. CDR1 and CDR2 (germline): SGDLS, YYNGEE. This CDR3 contains 17 residues. CDR3 in DNA: TGTGCCAGCAGCGTAGCCCGACAGGTCGACTCTGGAAACACCATATATTTT. It yields the protein CASSVARQVDSGNTIYF.

The chain is built from TRBV5-1 and TRBJ2-5, with 9 positions matching TRBD1. The CDR3 sequence is 15 residues long. After removal of 2 bases from V and 7 bases from J, the junction contained 9 bases not matched to a gene. CDR1 and CDR2 from the germline V gene are SGHRS and YFSETQ. The CDR3 protein is CASSFRTGEVRTQYF. As DNA, the CDR3 is TGCGCCAGCAGCTTCAGGACAGGGGAGGTTAGGACCCAGTACTTC.

V usage is TRBV5-6 and J usage is TRBJ1-3, with D possibly TRBD1 on 5 matching bases. The CDR3 spans 15 residues. Germline CDR1 SGHDT, CDR2 YYEEEE. Deletions cut 1 base from V and 0 bases from J, with 8 bases between. The CDR3 spells CASSLRQISGNTIYF. In DNA, the CDR3 is TGTGCCAGCAGCTTGAGACAGATCTCTGGAAACACCATATATTTT.